Following are 14 T cell receptor beta chains from one sample sequenced in a study of blood T cell repertoires in COVID-19. Measured with immunoSEQ multiplex PCR; TCRdb has only the in-frame clones, and not every one. The data contain about 160,000 clones, roughly 86% of them seen just once; the ten biggest clones take up 3% to 4.5%. Specimen: peripheral blood. Source of these receptors: a woman aged 60-70 years who had recovered from COVID-19.

V gene TRBV29-1 combines with J gene TRBJ1-2; D is possibly TRBD1 (6 bases). Germline lookup yields CDR1 SQVTM and CDR2 ANQGSEA. The CDR3 consists of 14 residues. V was cut by 5 bases and J by 1 base, with 14 bases left in between. The CDR3 spells CSVTEDSFNYGYTF. CDR3 in DNA: TGCAGCGTTACGGAGGACAGTTTTAACTATGGCTACACCTTC.

The rearrangement links TRBV20-1 to TRBJ2-7, with 8 bases aligning to TRBD1. V was pared by 3 bases and J by 3 bases, with 1 base of the junction left unmatched. Germline values: CDR1 DFQATT, CDR2 SNEGSKA (reference sequence). This CDR3 has 12 residues. The DNA for the CDR3 is TGCAGTGCTAGTGACAGGGGCTACGAGCAGTACTTC. Translating it yields CSASDRGYEQYF.

This chain uses TRBV28 with TRBJ1-4; 9 bases are shared with TRBD1. The CDR3 totals 14 residues. The V and J ends lost 7 bases and 8 bases, in that order; junction bases with no gene match: 8. CDR1 MDHEN and CDR2 SYDVKM come from the germline V gene. CDR3 residues: CASTPGQGSEKLFF. CDR3 nucleotides: TGTGCCAGCACTCCGGGACAGGGTAGCGAAAAACTGTTTTTT.

The chain joins TRBV6-5 to TRBJ1-6, with TRBD1 as a possible D gene (6 bases). Germline CDR1 MNHEY, CDR2 SVGAGI. V lost 8 bases to trimming and J lost 4 bases, with 15 bases between them. There are 15 residues in the CDR3. The CDR3 is CASGGLAGYNSPLHF. The CDR3 DNA follows: TGTGCCAGCGGGGGCCTCGCGGGTTATAATTCACCCCTCCACTTT.

V gene TRBV5-1 combines with J gene TRBJ2-1; a possible D gene is TRBD2 (5 bases). Trimming took 4 bases from V and 4 from J, leaving 15 bases between them. The germline gives CDR1 SGHRS, CDR2 YFSETQ. The length of the CDR3 is 15 residues. The CDR3 sequence is CASSPDSTPYNEQFF. The CDR3 DNA reads as TGCGCCAGCAGCCCGGACTCGACTCCTTACAATGAGCAGTTCTTC.

The V and J genes are TRBV6-5 and TRBJ1-3, with D perhaps matching TRBD1 (5 bases). V was cut by 6 bases and J by 0 bases, with 9 bases left in between. Germline loops: CDR1 MNHEY, CDR2 SVGAGI. CDR3 length equals 14 residues. CDR3 sequence (DNA): TGTGCCAGCAGGTTTAGGGGCTCTGGAAACACCATATATTTT. Its translation: CASRFRGSGNTIYF.

V and J are TRBV18 and TRBJ2-5; 9 nucleotides match TRBD2. Looked up from germline, CDR1 is KGHSH and CDR2 is LQKENI. Germline trimming cut 3 bases from V and 1 base from J; bases unmatched to any gene: 6. The CDR3 contains 16 residues. CDR3 loop: CASSPYQAGGQETQYF. The CDR3, as DNA: TGTGCCAGCTCACCTTACCAAGCGGGAGGCCAAGAGACCCAGTACTTC.

CDR3 sequence: CASNLQGANTGELFF. DNA for the CDR3: TGTGCCAGCAACCTACAGGGGGCGAACACCGGGGAGCTGTTTTTT. The chain couples TRBV6-6 to TRBJ2-2; 8 bases match TRBD1. This CDR3 has 15 amino acids. The V gene's germline CDR1 is MNHNY and CDR2 SVGAGI (reference sequence). After removal of 7 bases from V and 0 bases from J, the junction contained 4 bases not matched to a gene.

V usage is TRBV2 and J usage is TRBJ2-4; 9 bases agree with TRBD2. J lost 6 bases, V lost 5 bases, and 8 bases had no gene match. The length of the CDR3 is 15 residues. CDR1 is SNHLY, CDR2 FYNNEI, per germline. Here the CDR3 DNA reads TGTGCCAGCAGTCGGTCAGCGGGAGGACCAAACATTCAGTACTTC. It is translated as CASSRSAGGPNIQYF. Full variable domain (outside the CDR3, taken from reference TRBV2 and TRBJ2-4): EPEVTQTPSHQVTQMGQEVILRCVPISNHLYFYWYRQILGQKVEFLVSFYNNEISEKSEIFDDQFSVERPDGSNFTLKIRSTKLEDSAMYFCASSRSAGGPNIQYFGAGTRLSVL.

The chain has TRBV3-1 (or the pseudogene TRBV3-2) and TRBJ2-1; 8 bases map to TRBD2. The CDR3 is made up of 17 amino acids. The ends lost 1 base at V and 9 bases at J; junction bases unmatched: 14. Germline V lookup: CDR1 LGHDT, CDR2 YNNKEL (reference sequence). The CDR3: CASSQGHSGVQSREQFF. For the CDR3, the DNA is TGTGCCAGCAGCCAAGGCCATAGCGGGGTCCAATCACGTGAGCAGTTCTTC.

The genes are TRBV11-2 and TRBJ2-1; D remains ambiguous. From germline, CDR1 is SGHAT and CDR2 FQNNGV. V was shortened by 1 base and J by 3 bases, with 13 bases between the two germline ends. The CDR3 loop spans 16 amino acids. DNA for the CDR3: TGTGCCAGCAGCTTAGCGTCTCTAACCGTCTACAATGAGCAGTTCTTC. This gives the protein CASSLASLTVYNEQFF.

The chain employs TRBV19 and TRBJ1-5, with D possibly matching TRBD1 (6 bases). The germline CDR1 and CDR2 sequences are LNHDA and SQIVND (reference sequence). This CDR3 is built from 15 residues. The V and J ends lost 7 bases and 4 bases respectively, with 17 bases between them. CDR3 sequence: CASTRGDGQNQPQHF. CDR3 nucleotides: TGTGCCAGTACCCGGGGGGACGGACAGAATCAGCCCCAGCATTTT.

V is TRBV19 and J is TRBJ1-5, with D possibly being TRBD1 (5 bases). Germline V gives CDR1 LNHDA, CDR2 SQIVND (reference sequence). V gave up 6 bases and J gave up 2 bases, with 20 bases separating them. CDR3 size: 17 residues. CDR3 amino acids: CASRPDGGYYGNQPQHF. The CDR3 DNA follows: TGTGCCAGTAGGCCGGACGGGGGATATTATGGCAATCAGCCCCAGCATTTT.

A single count supports this clone. The V call is TRBV18, the J call TRBJ1-5, with 10 positions matching TRBD1. The V gene end was trimmed by 3 bases and the J gene end by 6 bases; junction bases not matched to a gene: 5. This CDR3 is 15 amino acids long. The germline gives CDR1 KGHSH, CDR2 LQKENI. This CDR3 reads CASSPATGGGQPQHF. The CDR3 DNA reads as TGTGCCAGCTCACCCGCGACAGGGGGCGGTCAGCCCCAGCATTTT.